A single T cell receptor beta chain is shown here with its context. Antigen unknown. Germline values: CDR1 DFQATT, CDR2 SNEGSKA (reference sequence). Trimming took 3 bases from V and 1 from J, leaving 9 bases between them. This CDR3 is built from 13 residues. Before being chosen for sequencing, patients had shown CD8+CD57+ cell expansion by flow cytometry. In all patients, the disease was severe acquired aplastic anemia. Blood samples were obtained from patients who had received no prior therapy. This specimen comes from a study of CD8+CD57+ T cells in acquired aplastic anemia. General study results and limits: There were some 30 CD8+ CDR3 sequences that occurred in both patients and controls.

Genomic DNA served as template for TCR beta VDJ and CDR3 profiling. TCRdb re-called the reads with MiXCR, one entry per CDR3 protein. Among 220,000 or so distinct CDR3 sequences listed, roughly two thirds were seen once. This clonotype was obtained from a human donor with aplastic anemia. The gene calls are TRBV20-1 and TRBJ1-2; D unresolved. Material for sequencing was sorted CD4+, CD8+, or CD8+CD57+ T cells (not recorded which) from PBMCs. The CDR3 sequence is CSARSGDNYGYTF. CDR3 nucleotide sequence: TGCAGTGCTAGGAGCGGGGATAACTATGGCTACACCTTC.